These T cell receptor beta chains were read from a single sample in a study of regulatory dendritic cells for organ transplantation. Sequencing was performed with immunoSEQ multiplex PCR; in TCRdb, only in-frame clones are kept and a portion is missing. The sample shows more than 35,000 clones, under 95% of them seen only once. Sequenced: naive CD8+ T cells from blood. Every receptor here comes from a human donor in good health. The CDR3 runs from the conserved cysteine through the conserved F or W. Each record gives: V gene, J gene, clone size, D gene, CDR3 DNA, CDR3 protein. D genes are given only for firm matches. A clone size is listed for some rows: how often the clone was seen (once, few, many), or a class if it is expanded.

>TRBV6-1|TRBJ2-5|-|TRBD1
TGTGCCAGCAGAGACAGGGGGCGCCAAGAGACCCAGTACTTC
CASRDRGRQETQYF
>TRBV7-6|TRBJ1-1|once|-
TGTGCCAGCAGCACGAGGCCAGATATGAACACTGAAGCTTTCTTT
CASSTRPDMNTEAFF
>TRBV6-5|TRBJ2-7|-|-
TGTGCCAGCAGTTACTCATCAGGACACACCTACGAGCAGTACTTC
CASSYSSGHTYEQYF
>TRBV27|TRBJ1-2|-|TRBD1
TGTGCCAGCAGTCCAAGGGGGAGGACAGGGGAGGCCGGCTACACCTTC
CASSPRGRTGEAGYTF
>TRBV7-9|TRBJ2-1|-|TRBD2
TGTGCCAGCAGCCGGGCCCAGGGGCGGGAGGACGAGCAGTTCTTC
CASSRAQGREDEQFF
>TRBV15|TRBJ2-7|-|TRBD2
TGTGCCACCAGCAGAGGGCTAGCGGGATCCTACGAGCAGTACTTC
CATSRGLAGSYEQYF
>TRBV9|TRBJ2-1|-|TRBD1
TGTGCCAGCAGCGTTGAAGTTGAACACAGGGGGAATGAGCAGTTCTTC
CASSVEVEHRGNEQFF
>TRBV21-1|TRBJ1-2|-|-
TGTGCCAGCAGCAAGGGACCACAGGCTAACTATGGCTACACCTTC
CASSKGPQANYGYTF
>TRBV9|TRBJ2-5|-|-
TGTGCCAGCAGCGCCGATCTCGCCGCGGGGGAGACCCAGTACTTC
CASSADLAAGETQYF
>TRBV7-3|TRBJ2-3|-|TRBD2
TGTGCCAGCAGCCCTAGCGGGGGGGCGAGAGATACGCAGTATTTT
CASSPSGGARDTQYF
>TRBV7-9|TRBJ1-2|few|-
TGTGCCAGCAGCCCCGCGATGAGCCGACGGTATGGCTACACCTTC
CASSPAMSRRYGYTF
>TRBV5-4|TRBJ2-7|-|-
TGTGCCAGCAGCTTGCTTGGCCCCTACGAGCAGTACTTC
CASSLLGPYEQYF
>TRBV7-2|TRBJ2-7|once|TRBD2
TGTGCCAGCAGCTTAGCGGATGGGTATTCGGGAGGGCCCTACGAGCAGTACTTC
CASSLADGYSGGPYEQYF
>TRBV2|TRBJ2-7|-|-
TGTGCCAGCATTGTCACCGGGACTTGGAGGAACCCCTACGAGCAGTACTTC
CASIVTGTWRNPYEQYF
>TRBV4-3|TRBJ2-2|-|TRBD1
TGCGCCAGCAGCCGGCTGACAGGGGCGACCGGGGAGCTGTTTTTT
CASSRLTGATGELFF
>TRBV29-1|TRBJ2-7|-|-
TGCAGCGCAAGGGTAGGGAATTTCTACGAGCAGTACTTC
CSARVGNFYEQYF
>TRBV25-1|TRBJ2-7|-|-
TGTGCCAGCCTCGAAGGGGGTTCCTACGAGCAGTACTTC
CASLEGGSYEQYF
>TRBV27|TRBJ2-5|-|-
TGTGCCACTGTCGACAGACAAGAGACCCAGTACTTC
CATVDRQETQYF
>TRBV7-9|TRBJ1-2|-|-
TGTGCCAGCAGCTTCCCGGGTCGGGTTCATGGCTACACCTTC
CASSFPGRVHGYTF
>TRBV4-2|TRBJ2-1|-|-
TGTGCCAGCAGCCAAGATATCGGGGGGCAGTTCTTC
CASSQDIGGQFF
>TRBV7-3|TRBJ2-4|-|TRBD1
TGTGCCAGCAGCTCCGAGGTCGGGACAGGGGAATTCCTAGCCAAAAACATTCAGTACTTC
CASSSEVGTGEFLAKNIQYF
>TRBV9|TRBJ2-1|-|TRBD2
TGTGCCAGCAGCGTAAAAGCGGGAGTAGAGCATTCCTACAATGAGCAGTTCTTC
CASSVKAGVEHSYNEQFF
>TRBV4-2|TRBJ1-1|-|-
TGTGCCAGCAGCCAAGGGAGGAACACTGAAGCTTTCTTT
CASSQGRNTEAFF
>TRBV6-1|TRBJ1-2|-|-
TGTGCCAGCAGTGAAAGGATATCTAAGAACTATGGCTACACCTTC
CASSERISKNYGYTF
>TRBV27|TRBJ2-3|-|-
TGTGCCAGCACCTCTGGCCCAGATACGCAGTATTTT
CASTSGPDTQYF
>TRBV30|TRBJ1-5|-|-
TGTGCCTGGAGTGTGGATAGCAATCAGCCCCAGCATTTT
CAWSVDSNQPQHF
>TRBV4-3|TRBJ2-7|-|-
TGCGCCAGCAGCCAAGATGGGGGACCGGGACGATCCTCCTACGAGCAGTACTTC
CASSQDGGPGRSSYEQYF
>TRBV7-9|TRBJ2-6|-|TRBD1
TGTGCCAGCAGCTTCCCCGGGACAGGGGTAGATGGGGCCAACGTCCTGACTTTC
CASSFPGTGVDGANVLTF
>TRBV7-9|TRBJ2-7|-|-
TGTGCCAGCAGCTCCCCTGGCCAGGGTGGAGAGCAGTACTTC
CASSSPGQGGEQYF
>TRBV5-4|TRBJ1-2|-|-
TGTGCCAGCAGCTTGCGGGGGTCTACCTATGGCTACACCTTC
CASSLRGSTYGYTF
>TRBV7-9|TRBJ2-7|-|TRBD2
TGTGCCAGCACGCGGGAGGGAGGGGAGCAGTACTTC
CASTREGGEQYF
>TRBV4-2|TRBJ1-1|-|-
TGTGCCAGCAGCTTGGCAGGGGCGAGCACTGAAGCTTTCTTT
CASSLAGASTEAFF